Listed here is a single T cell receptor beta chain. The antigen is unknown. Sample time point: cycle 4 day 1 (C4D1), after less than 7 weeks of nivolumab. Relapse after autologous stem cell transplantation occurred in every patient, and brentuximab vedotin exposure varied. Germline V CDR1 and CDR2: MNHNY, SVGAGI (reference sequence). This CDR3 region has 14 residues. The germline V and J ends were trimmed by 6 bases and 5 bases, with 16 bases remaining between them. Method: immunoSEQ multiplex PCR; TCRdb's copy keeps in-frame clones and lacks some. This table has tens of thousands of clones, more than 75% appearing once. This entry belongs to a study of PD-1 blockade in classical Hodgkin lymphoma. General observations from the study: Baseline TCR diversity was reportedly lower in newly diagnosed patients than in healthy donors. It was reported as lower still in relapsed/refractory patients.

This sequence originates from a human donor with classical Hodgkin lymphoma. This chain joins TRBV6-6 and TRBJ1-2; the D is unclear. This specimen was peripheral blood mononuclear cells (PBMCs), taken before the fourth cycle of nivolumab. CDR3 amino acids: CASSPPGRGYGYTF. The CDR3 bases are TGTGCCAGCAGCCCTCCCGGGCGCGGATATGGCTACACCTTC.